This T cell receptor (beta chain) comes out of a study of response to subunit inactivated influenza vaccine. Points on this clonotype: Its specificity is unknown.

There are 14 residues in the CDR3. V was shortened by 0 bases and J by 0 bases, with 6 bases between the two germline ends. Germline assignment: CDR1 KGHSH and CDR2 LQKENI. Study results and limitations: Each seasonal flu vaccination may recruit only limited new T cells, authors suggested.

Each CDR3 protein gets one entry after TCRdb re-called the RT-PCR reads with MiXCR. The sample yields more than 400,000 distinct CDR3 sequences, 6% to 9% seen once. This receptor was obtained from a man aged 50 to 69 who received an inactivated influenza vaccine. The material was PBMCs from blood, obtained around 2 years after vaccination. This chain links TRBV18 with TRBJ2-7; unclear D gene. This chain's CDR3 is CASSPPRRSYEQYF. CDR3 nucleotide sequence: TGTGCCAGCTCACCACCCCGGCGCTCCTACGAGCAGTACTTC.